The T cell receptor beta chain under discussion was sequenced for a study of beta chain features in type 1 diabetes. Isolation of CD4+ naive, central memory, regulatory and stem cell-like memory cells was achieved by sorting via CD45RO/CCR7/CD25/CD127/CD95/CD27. The whole isolated RNA underwent reverse transcription, so sequencing captured expressed TCRB transcripts. Regulatory, naive and central memory T cell samples averaged approximately 3.3 million reads. The assay was immunoSEQ multiplex PCR, and TCRdb's table has in-frame clones only and misses some. The table includes under 450,000 clones, roughly 16% detected once. There are a few counts of this clone. Its specificity is not known. Findings and limits, study-wide: Among type 1 diabetes patients, VDJ junctions had fewer insertions and more deletions.

The TCR comes from a woman between 18 and 30 years old in good health. Sequencing was performed on naive CD4+ T cells from blood.

The CDR3 is CASTISGHSNQPQHF. The CDR3 DNA sequence: TGTGCCAGCACCATCTCAGGACATAGCAATCAGCCCCAGCATTTT. The rearrangement uses TRBV7-3 and TRBJ1-5; TRBD1 is a possible D gene (5 bases). The CDR3 is 15 residues long. Trimming cost V 7 bases and J 0 bases, with 13 bases left between them. Germline-derived CDR1 and CDR2 are SGHTA and FQGTGA. The full variable domain, its missing parts supplied by reference TRBV7-3 and TRBJ1-5, is GAGVSQTPSNKVTEKGKYVELRCDPISGHTALYWYRQSLGQGPEFLIYFQGTGAADDSGLPNDRFFAVRPEGSVSTLKIQRTERGDSAVYLCASTISGHSNQPQHFGDGTRLSIL.